The source of this T cell receptor beta chain is a study of cytomegalovirus exposure and HLA in healthy donors. The primer mix had 60 Vbeta and 13 Jbeta primers. Produced via immunoSEQ multiplex PCR; TCRdb's table is partial and in-frame only. The sample lists around 130,000 clones; around 77% were seen once. Study-wide results and caveats: Further analysis was carried out later, and it showed several of the most significant clusters appearing linked to common viral pathogens. Researchers catalogued about 150 TCR beta chains as cytomegalovirus-associated.

The V gene lost 2 bases and the J gene lost 1 base, with 8 bases spanning the gap. The CDR3 has 14 amino acids. The V gene's germline CDR1 is MDHEN and CDR2 SYDVKM. In the case of this clone: Its target is not known.

Sequencing used PBMCs. The rearrangement joins TRBV28 to TRBJ2-5; D is perhaps TRBD2 (5 bases). The source of this sequence is a woman aged 55-75 years in good health and CMV-seronegative. The CDR3 protein is CASSLPRGQETQYF. CDR3 bases: TGTGCCAGCAGTTTACCCCGGGGCCAAGAGACCCAGTACTTC.